This TCR beta chain came from a study of control samples from healthy donors and cancer patients. The CDR3 covers 14 residues. Trimming cost V 5 bases and J 8 bases; bases outside gene matches: 6. The V gene's germline CDR1 is SNHLY and CDR2 FYNNEI. The repertoire was sequenced with immunoSEQ multiplex PCR; TCRdb's copy has only in-frame clones and lacks some. The data show 150,000 to 200,000 clones, around 88% seen once. The receptor's source is a woman in her thirties in good health. The chain employs TRBV2 and TRBJ1-4; TRBD1 aligns across 9 bases. Sequenced input: blood. The CDR3 is CASSRGTGQEKLFF. In nucleotides, the CDR3 is TGTGCCAGCAGTCGCGGGACAGGGCAAGAAAAACTGTTTTTT.